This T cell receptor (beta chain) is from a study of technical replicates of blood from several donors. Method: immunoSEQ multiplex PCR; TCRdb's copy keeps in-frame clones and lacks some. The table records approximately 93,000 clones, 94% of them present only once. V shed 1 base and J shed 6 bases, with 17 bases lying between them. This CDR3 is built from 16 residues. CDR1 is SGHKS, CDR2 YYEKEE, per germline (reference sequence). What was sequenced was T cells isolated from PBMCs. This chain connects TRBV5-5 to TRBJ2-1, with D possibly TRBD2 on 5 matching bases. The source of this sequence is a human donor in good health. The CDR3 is CASSLYKGSWGNEQFF. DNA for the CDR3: TGTGCCAGCAGCTTGTACAAAGGGAGTTGGGGCAATGAGCAGTTCTTC.